Following are 6 T cell receptor beta chains from one sample sequenced in a study of blood T cell repertoires in COVID-19. Measured with immunoSEQ multiplex PCR; TCRdb has only the in-frame clones, and not every one. The sample carries about 250,000 clones, around 85% recorded once. Sample: peripheral blood. These TCRs come from a man aged 45-65 years with COVID-19, enrolled during active disease.

This chain links TRBV15 with TRBJ2-1; 10 nucleotides match TRBD2. Trimming took 5 bases from V and 4 from J; bases not matched to a gene: 5. The germline V gene encodes CDR1 LNHNV and CDR2 YYDKDF (reference sequence). This CDR3 comprises 15 residues. CDR3 DNA sequence: TGTGCCACCAGCCCAAGCGGGGGGGCTTACAATGAGCAGTTCTTC. It encodes CATSPSGGAYNEQFF. Filled out from reference TRBV15 and TRBJ2-1, the complete variable domain reads DAMVIQNPRYQVTQFGKPVTLSCSQTLNHNVMYWYQQKSSQAPKLLFHYYDKDFNNEADTPDNFQSRRPNTSFCFLDIRSPGLGDTAMYLCATSPSGGAYNEQFFGPGTRLTVL.

The chain carries TRBV3-1 (or the pseudogene TRBV3-2) and TRBJ1-1, with 9 bases identical to TRBD1. The CDR3 length is 15 residues. J was trimmed by 5 bases and V by 3 bases; bases with no gene match: 7. Germline lookup yields CDR1 LGHDT and CDR2 YNNKEL (reference sequence). The chain's CDR3 is CASSHRDRAGTEAFF. CDR3 DNA: TGTGCCAGCAGCCATAGGGACAGGGCAGGGACTGAAGCTTTCTTT.

The V gene is TRBV9, the J gene TRBJ1-2; 10 nucleotides line up with TRBD1. V shed 4 bases and J 4 bases; nucleotides not matched to a gene: 4. CDR3 length: 14 amino acids. CDR1 is SGDLS, CDR2 YYNGEE, per germline. The CDR3 sequence: CASSPGQGVYGYTF. CDR3 nucleotides: TGTGCCAGCAGCCCCGGACAGGGGGTCTATGGCTACACCTTC.

The genes are TRBV7-6 and TRBJ2-7; D may be TRBD2 (5 bases). The germline V gene encodes CDR1 SGHVS and CDR2 FNYEAQ. The CDR3 length is 14 residues. V lost 5 bases and J lost 7, with 18 bases in between. The chain's CDR3 is CASSPGRGTGEQYF. CDR3 DNA sequence: TGTGCCAGCAGCCCGGGTCGGGGAACGGGGGAGCAGTACTTC.

The gene calls are TRBV7-3 and TRBJ2-2; D might be TRBD2 (5 bases). The V and J ends lost 4 bases and 5 bases respectively, with 8 bases between them. Germline V lookup: CDR1 SGHTA, CDR2 FQGTGA. This CDR3 is 13 amino acids long. In DNA form, the CDR3 reads TGTGCCAGCAGCTCGCCGGGGACCGGGGAGCTGTTTTTT. As protein: CASSSPGTGELFF.

The chain employs TRBV2 and TRBJ1-1; D gene uncertain. In germline, CDR1 is SNHLY, CDR2 FYNNEI. The germline V and J ends were trimmed by 6 bases and 4 bases, with 9 bases remaining between them. The CDR3 length is 12 residues. CDR3 nucleotide sequence: TGTGCCAGCAGCCCCCTTCCCACTGAAGCTTTCTTT. Its protein product is CASSPLPTEAFF.